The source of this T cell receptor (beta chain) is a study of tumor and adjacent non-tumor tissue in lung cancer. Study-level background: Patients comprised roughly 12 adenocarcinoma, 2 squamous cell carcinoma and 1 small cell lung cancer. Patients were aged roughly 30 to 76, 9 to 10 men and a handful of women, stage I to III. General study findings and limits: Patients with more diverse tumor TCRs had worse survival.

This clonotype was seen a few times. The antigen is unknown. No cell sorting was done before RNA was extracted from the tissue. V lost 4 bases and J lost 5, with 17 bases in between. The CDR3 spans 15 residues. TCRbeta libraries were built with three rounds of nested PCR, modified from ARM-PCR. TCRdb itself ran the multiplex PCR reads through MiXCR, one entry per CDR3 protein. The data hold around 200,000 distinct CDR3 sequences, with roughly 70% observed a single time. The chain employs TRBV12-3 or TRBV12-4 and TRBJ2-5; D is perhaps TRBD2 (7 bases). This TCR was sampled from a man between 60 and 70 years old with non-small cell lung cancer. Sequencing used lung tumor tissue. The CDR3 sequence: CASSSSGGTLETQYF. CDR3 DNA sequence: TGTGCCAGCAGTTCCTCGGGGGGCACCCTGGAGACCCAGTACTTC.